One and the same sample provided the 13 T cell receptor beta chains below, sequenced in a study of blood T cell repertoires in COVID-19. TCRdb's table, derived via immunoSEQ multiplex PCR, lists solely in-frame clones and lacks some. Among about 190,000 clones listed, around nine tenths were seen once. What was sequenced was peripheral blood. Receptors originate from a man aged 35-49 years with active or convalescent COVID-19.

The rearrangement uses TRBV7-9 and TRBJ2-5; TRBD1 matches 8 bases. Germline lookup yields CDR1 SEHNR and CDR2 FQNEAQ (reference sequence). This CDR3 is built from 14 residues. The V and J ends lost 2 bases and 4 bases, in that order; junction bases with no gene match: 3. The CDR3 spells CASSLTGGLETQYF. DNA for the CDR3: TGTGCCAGCAGCTTAACAGGGGGATTAGAGACCCAGTACTTC.

The V and J genes are TRBV30 and TRBJ2-2; D remains unclear. V was shortened by 2 bases and J by 4 bases, with 14 bases between the two germline ends. Germline V gives CDR1 GTSNPN, CDR2 SVGIG (reference sequence). The CDR3 is made up of 15 amino acids. The CDR3 bases are TGTGCCTGGAGTTTTTTGCAGGATGGCACCGGGGAGCTGTTTTTT. Its protein is CAWSFLQDGTGELFF.

The chain links TRBV5-1 to TRBJ1-5; no clear D. V lost 2 bases and J 5 bases, leaving 8 bases between the germline ends. Per the germline V gene, CDR1 is SGHRS and CDR2 is YFSETQ. This CDR3 spans 13 amino acids. CDR3 region: CASSLSGDQPQHF. In nucleotides, the CDR3 is TGCGCCAGCAGCTTATCCGGGGATCAGCCCCAGCATTTT.

This rearrangement joins TRBV10-3 to TRBJ1-1; D is uncertain. Trimming removed 11 bases from V and 4 bases from J, with 14 bases in between. Germline values: CDR1 ENHRY, CDR2 SYGVKD. This CDR3 spans 12 amino acids. The DNA of the CDR3 is TGTGCCGCAGGACTGGAGACCACTGAAGCTTTCTTT. This codes for CAAGLETTEAFF.

The chain is built from TRBV4-2 and TRBJ1-6; D is undetermined. Germline-derived CDR1 and CDR2 are LGHNA and YNFKEQ. With 3 bases removed from V and 12 bases from J, the gap between germline ends came to 18 bases. The CDR3 spans 15 residues. The CDR3 loop reads CASSQTALPQVPLHF. Written as DNA, the CDR3 is TGTGCCAGCAGCCAGACGGCCCTTCCCCAGGTACCCCTCCACTTT.

The chain links TRBV19 to TRBJ2-1; 8 positions match TRBD2. V lost 5 bases, J lost 5 bases, and 5 bases stayed unmatched. The CDR3 spans 14 residues. CDR1 LNHDA and CDR2 SQIVND come from the germline V gene (reference sequence). CDR3 coding DNA: TGTGCCAGTAGTCTTGGCGGGGGGAACAATGAGCAGTTCTTC. Residues: CASSLGGGNNEQFF.

V and J are TRBV10-2 and TRBJ2-5; D not certain. The V gene lost 8 bases and the J gene lost 2 bases, with 6 bases spanning the gap. The CDR3 runs 11 residues. The germline V gene has CDR1 WSHSY and CDR2 SAAADI. CDR3 coding DNA: TGCGCCAGCCAGCGACAAGAGACCCAGTACTTC. Its protein product is CASQRQETQYF.

The chain joins TRBV9 to TRBJ2-1; 7 nucleotides align to TRBD1. This CDR3 has 17 residues. The germline gives CDR1 SGDLS, CDR2 YYNGEE. Losses at the gene ends were 0 bases for V and 12 bases for J; bases not matched to a gene: 18. CDR3 amino acids: CASSVVVVAGGLVGQFF. CDR3 bases: TGTGCCAGCAGCGTAGTCGTGGTGGCAGGGGGATTGGTAGGGCAGTTCTTC.

At least ten counts were recorded for this clone. This chain links TRBV4-3 with TRBJ2-2; D ambiguous. Trimming removed 0 bases from V and 3 bases from J, with 14 bases in between. This CDR3 comprises 17 residues. Germline-derived CDR1 and CDR2 are LGHNA and YSLEER. DNA of the CDR3: TGCGCCAGCAGCCAAGATGAGCGATACTCGGACACCGGGGAGCTGTTTTTT. This encodes CASSQDERYSDTGELFF.

The chain combines TRBV28 with TRBJ2-5, with D tentatively TRBD1 (6 bases). Germline assignment: CDR1 MDHEN and CDR2 SYDVKM. V was clipped by 6 bases and J by 7 bases, with 18 bases between them. This CDR3 contains 14 residues. CDR3 nucleotides: TGTGCCAGCAGACCGCAGGGGTGGTTTGTGACCCAGTACTTC. Protein product: CASRPQGWFVTQYF.

The V call is TRBV6-5, the J call TRBJ2-2; possible D gene TRBD1, 5 bases. The CDR3 totals 16 residues. The germline CDR1 and CDR2 sequences are MNHEY and SVGAGI. V was pared by 0 bases and J by 6 bases, with 14 bases between. CDR3 protein: CASSYSKAGSPGELFF. CDR3 nucleotides: TGTGCCAGCAGTTACTCGAAGGCAGGGTCCCCCGGGGAGCTGTTTTTT.

The chain carries TRBV7-8 and TRBJ1-5; tentative D call: TRBD1 (6 bases). CDR3 length: 14 residues. Germline V gives CDR1 SGHVS, CDR2 FQNEAQ. V lost 1 base to trimming and J lost 7 bases, with 11 bases between them. CDR3 amino acids: CASSLEQGYQPQHF. The CDR3 region has the DNA TGTGCCAGCAGCTTAGAACAGGGATACCAGCCCCAGCATTTT.

This sequence joins TRBV28 and TRBJ1-6; D not certain. V was trimmed by 4 bases and J by 11 bases, leaving 9 bases between them. The V gene's germline CDR1 is MDHEN and CDR2 SYDVKM. This CDR3 is built from 12 residues. CDR3 loop: CASSSRRPPLHF. DNA of the CDR3: TGTGCCAGCAGTTCCCGGAGGCCACCCCTCCACTTT.